Presented here are 17 T cell receptor beta chains from one specimen sequenced in a study of blood T cells in healthy people across ages (dated by TCRdb to the mid-2010s). The library was built by means of 5' RACE. TCRdb names Illumina HiSeq 2500 as the instrument used. A second roughly 6 to 12 cycle PCR used a sample-barcoded 5' primer and a J-beta primer mix. TCRdb trimmed public reads at Q25 via fastp, called clones via MiXCR and kept in-frame beta chains. Entries that share a CDR3 protein sequence are merged under the most common genes and DNA. Across this sample there are 1.5 million to 2 million distinct CDR3 sequences, with approximately 30% seen only once. The ten top clones hold 7.7% of the sample. The source material was blood. Source of these receptors: a woman between 25 and 40 years old in good health.

Remarks on this clonotype: An end of the junction does not agree with germline; a read error may underlie this. This chain links TRBV29-1 with TRBJ2-5, with D uncertain. The CDR3 spans 12 residues. Per the germline V gene, CDR1 is SQVTM and CDR2 is ANQGSEA. DNA of the CDR3: TGCAGCGTTGACGGCAGATGGAAGACCCAATACTTC. Protein product: CSVDGRWKTQYF.

This clonotype was observed a handful of times. The chain joins TRBV6-6 to TRBJ2-3, with 12 bases lining up with TRBD2. The CDR3 totals 15 residues. Germline V CDR1 and CDR2: MNHNY, SVGAGI (reference sequence). V gave up 6 bases and J gave up 4 bases; unmatched junction bases: 5. CDR3 loop: CASSPSGRGADTQYF. The CDR3 nucleotides are TGTGCCAGCAGCCCTAGCGGGAGGGGTGCAGATACGCAGTATTTT.

This clonotype was recorded a few times. This chain uses TRBV20-1 with TRBJ1-4; the D gene is possibly TRBD1 (5 bases). Trimming removed 1 base at V and 3 bases at J, with 12 bases between. Germline assignment: CDR1 DFQATT and CDR2 SNEGSKA (reference sequence). This CDR3 is built from 15 residues. CDR3 nucleotides: TGCAGTGCTAGAGTTGACAGCGAACCTAATGAAAAACTGTTTTTT. Protein: CSARVDSEPNEKLFF.

The rearrangement uses TRBV7-2 and TRBJ1-1; no clear D. V lost 5 bases and J lost 5, with 12 bases in between. The CDR3 runs 13 residues. The germline V gene has CDR1 SGHTA and CDR2 FQGNSA. For the CDR3, the DNA is TGTGCCAGCAGCCGTCAAACGTGGACTGAAGCTTTCTTT. Amino acids: CASSRQTWTEAFF.

The chain links TRBV5-1 to TRBJ1-5; a possible D gene is TRBD1 (6 bases). The CDR3 totals 20 residues. The germline gives CDR1 SGHRS, CDR2 YFSETQ. Trimming removed 8 bases at V and 3 bases at J, with 33 bases between. The CDR3 DNA reads TGCGCCAGAGGGCCGGCCGAAGGGTTTAGCCGGGACACGCACAATCAGCCCCAGCATTTT. It is translated as CARGPAEGFSRDTHNQPQHF.

The chain joins TRBV12-3 or TRBV12-4 to TRBJ2-1, with a tentative D call TRBD1 (6 bases). V lost 0 bases, J lost 10 bases, and 22 bases lay in between. The CDR3 extends over 17 amino acids. CDR3 loop: CASSLALSGQGTWEQFF. The CDR3 nucleotides are TGTGCCAGCAGTTTAGCGCTCTCTGGGCAGGGGACGTGGGAGCAGTTCTTC.

This clonotype was picked up a small number of times. The rearrangement joins TRBV4-1 to TRBJ1-6; D unclear. Per germline, CDR1 MGHRA and CDR2 YSYEKL. Trimming pared 0 bases from V and 7 bases from J, leaving 13 bases between. This CDR3 region has 16 residues. Written as DNA, the CDR3 is TGCGCCAGCAGCCAAGATAGGCGACTTGGGAATTCACCCCTCCACTTT. This codes for CASSQDRRLGNSPLHF.

The V call is TRBV7-9, the J call TRBJ2-1, with a tentative D call TRBD2 (6 bases). The germline gives CDR1 SEHNR, CDR2 FQNEAQ (reference sequence). This CDR3 comprises 14 residues. The V end was cut by 5 bases, the J end by 4 bases, with 12 bases between. The CDR3 DNA reads as TGTGCCAGCAGCCCAGTTGCGGGGTACAATGAGCAGTTCTTC. Protein product: CASSPVAGYNEQFF.

The chain uses TRBV7-9 and TRBJ2-6, with 8 bases that match TRBD1. V trimming: 5 bases; J trimming: 0 bases; junction bases outside the gene matches: 15. In germline, CDR1 is SEHNR, CDR2 FQNEAQ (reference sequence). This CDR3 has 20 amino acids. CDR3 sequence reads: CASSPYGLGQASSGANVLTF. CDR3 nucleotides: TGTGCCAGCAGCCCCTATGGCCTGGGACAGGCGAGCTCTGGGGCCAACGTCCTGACTTTC.

The chain combines TRBV7-9 with TRBJ1-4; TRBD1 might be the D (5 bases). The CDR3 sequence is 15 residues long. The V and J ends lost 3 bases and 7 bases respectively, with 15 bases between them. Germline loops: CDR1 SEHNR, CDR2 FQNEAQ (reference sequence). CDR3 sequence: CASSFTGARGEKLFF. The CDR3 nucleotides read TGTGCCAGCAGCTTCACCGGGGCGCGGGGTGAAAAACTGTTTTTT.

This clonotype has more than one count but fewer than ten. The chain has TRBV3-1 and TRBJ2-3; perhaps TRBD1 as D (9 bases). There are 17 residues in the CDR3. Trimming took off 0 bases at V and 10 bases at J, with 23 bases between the two ends. Germline assignment: CDR1 LGHDT and CDR2 YNNKEL (reference sequence). CDR3 sequence (DNA): TGTGCCAGCAGCCAAGACGGGAGGGACAGGGCCATCGCTCCGCAGTATTTT. Protein sequence: CASSQDGRDRAIAPQYF.

J is TRBJ1-2 and V is TRBV15; D is unclear. V was shortened by 0 bases and J by 7 bases, with 18 bases between the two germline ends. The CDR3 runs to 16 residues. CDR1 and CDR2 from the germline V gene are LNHNV and YYDKDF (reference sequence). The CDR3 region is CATSRDLGSSSRGYTF. The CDR3 nucleotides are TGTGCCACCAGCAGAGACCTTGGCTCCTCTAGCCGTGGCTACACCTTC. Supplemented by reference TRBV15 and TRBJ1-2, the full variable domain reads DAMVIQNPRYQVTQFGKPVTLSCSQTLNHNVMYWYQQKSSQAPKLLFHYYDKDFNNEADTPDNFQSRRPNTSFCFLDIRSPGLGDTAMYLCATSRDLGSSSRGYTFGSGTRLTVV.

This clonotype was seen more than once but under ten times. This rearrangement joins TRBV12-3 or TRBV12-4 to TRBJ2-6; D call uncertain. The CDR3 length is 15 residues. With 6 bases removed from V and 0 bases from J, the gap between germline ends came to 9 bases. The CDR3 DNA reads as TGTGCCAGCAGGCCGAAGATCTCTGGGGCCAACGTCCTGACTTTC. It specifies CASRPKISGANVLTF.

This clonotype was observed a handful of times. The chain recombines TRBV27 with TRBJ1-2; TRBD1 matches 7 bases. CDR1 is MNHEY, CDR2 SMNVEV, per germline (reference sequence). The ends lost 5 bases at V and 11 bases at J; junction bases unmatched: 14. This CDR3 has 14 amino acids. This chain's CDR3 is CASSASGTVREYTF. For the CDR3, the DNA is TGTGCCAGCAGTGCCTCCGGGACAGTTCGGGAGTACACCTTC.

This clonotype has only a few counts. The chain carries TRBV7-2 and TRBJ2-3, with 7 bases that match TRBD2. Germline CDR1 SGHTA, CDR2 FQGNSA. The CDR3 covers 19 residues. With V trimmed by 2 bases and J by 1 base, 15 bases remained unmatched. CDR3 residues: CASSLRSSGNGEGTDTQYF. The CDR3 bases are TGTGCCAGCAGCTTACGTTCCAGCGGGAATGGTGAAGGCACAGATACGCAGTATTTT.

Notes on this clonotype: Germline and junction disagree at one end, which may indicate a read error. V gene TRBV28 combines with J gene TRBJ2-1, with TRBD1 matching 9 bases. The germline CDR1 and CDR2 sequences are MDHEN and SYDVKM. This CDR3 is 14 amino acids long. CDR3 nucleotide sequence: TGTGCCTGCAGTTTATACAGGGGGCAAAGTGAGCAGTTCTTC. The encoded protein is CACSLYRGQSEQFF.

About this clonotype itself: Possible read error: a much larger clone is one base away. This chain uses TRBV10-3 with TRBJ2-5, with unresolved D. The CDR3 length is 13 residues. The V end lost 11 bases, the J end lost 0 bases, and 13 bases lay between the germline ends. In germline, CDR1 is ENHRY, CDR2 SYGVKD. CDR3 amino acids: CAVKGPDQETQYF. The CDR3 DNA reads as TGTGCCGTCAAGGGCCCCGACCAAGAGACCCAGTACTTC.